This is a list of T cell receptor beta chains from one sample in a study of T-cell reconstitution after alpha-beta-depleted transplantation in children. TCRdb redid the calling of the PCR reads with MiXCR, one entry per CDR3 protein. This sample carries around 440,000 distinct CDR3 sequences, about 17% of them seen once, and the ten largest clones take just under 30%. The sequencing here drew on PBMCs, mostly from graft donor cells, taken 360 days after TCRalphabeta/CD19-depleted stem cell transplant. The receptors shown here come from a boy in the first two years of life who had a stem cell transplant for Wiskott-Aldrich syndrome, so the T cells may come from the graft donor. Both conserved end residues are part of each CDR3. The D gene is left open where the match is weak. Clone size appears in some rows only: once, few, many, or a class for an expanded clone.

abundance	d_gene	j_gene	v_gene	CDR3nt	CDR3aa
few	TRBD2	TRBJ2-5	TRBV24-1	TGTGCCACCAGCCCACCGCCCCCTCTAGCGGGAGAGGAGACCCAGTACTTC	CATSPPPPLAGEETQYF
few	.	TRBJ2-7	TRBV4-3	TGCGCCAGCAGCCAAGAAATGGACTCCTACGAGCAGTACTTC	CASSQEMDSYEQYF
.	TRBD1	TRBJ2-5	TRBV5-1	TGCGCCAGCAGCATAAAGACAGGGGGCATAGTAGAGACCCAGTACTTC	CASSIKTGGIVETQYF
.	TRBD2	TRBJ2-2	TRBV15	TGTGCCACCAGCAGAAAGCGGGGGGGAGGCACCGGGGAGCTGTTTTTT	CATSRKRGGGTGELFF
few	.	TRBJ1-3	TRBV7-2	TGTGCCAGCAGCTCTGGAACCGCAGGAAACACCATATATTTT	CASSSGTAGNTIYF
.	.	TRBJ2-3	TRBV3-1	TGTGCCAGCAGCCTAGGTGGGGACGGAACAGATACGCAGTATTTT	CASSLGGDGTDTQYF
.	.	TRBJ2-7	TRBV7-9	TGTGCCAGCAGCCCGGCGACCAAGAGCTCCTACGAGCAGTACTTC	CASSPATKSSYEQYF
.	TRBD1	TRBJ1-4	TRBV19	TGTGCCAGTATCACAGGGGGCAAAGGGAATGAAAAACTGTTTTTT	CASITGGKGNEKLFF
few	.	TRBJ2-7	TRBV7-9	TGTGCCAGCAGCTTGATCATCAGCTCCTACGAGCAGTACTTC	CASSLIISSYEQYF
.	.	TRBJ2-7	TRBV18	TGTGCCAGCTCACCCCGAGGGCCGACCTACGAGCAGTACTTC	CASSPRGPTYEQYF
.	TRBD1	TRBJ2-7	TRBV3-1	TGTGCCGGCAGCCAAGGCGGGACAGGCCATTACGAGCAGTACTTC	CAGSQGGTGHYEQYF
.	TRBD1	TRBJ2-7	TRBV5-1	TGCGCCAGCAGCGGTACCGGGACAGGACTTAGCGAGCAGTACTTC	CASSGTGTGLSEQYF
few	TRBD2	TRBJ2-1	TRBV2	TGTGCCGGGGGGGGCTCCTACAATGAGCAGTTCTTC	CAGGGSYNEQFF
few	.	TRBJ2-5	TRBV29-1	TGCAGCGTATACAACAGGGTAGGGACCCAGTACTTC	CSVYNRVGTQYF
.	.	TRBJ1-5	TRBV15	TGTGCCACCAGCAGAGATAGTAAGACAGGTCTCAATCAGCCCCAGCATTTT	CATSRDSKTGLNQPQHF
few	TRBD1	TRBJ2-7	TRBV20-1	TGCAGTGCTAGGGGGACAGGGATCTTCGAGCAGTACTTC	CSARGTGIFEQYF
few	.	TRBJ1-2	TRBV5-6	TGTGCCAGCAGCCGCAGTGGGAGGGCTGGACCTAACTATGGCTACACCTTC	CASSRSGRAGPNYGYTF
many	TRBD1	TRBJ2-2	TRBV29-1	TGCAGCGCTACCACAGGGGGCGCGGGCACCGGGGAGCTGTTTTTT	CSATTGGAGTGELFF
.	TRBD1	TRBJ2-1	TRBV20-1	TGCAGTGCTCACCGGGACAGTGGGGTGAATGAGCAGTTCTTC	CSAHRDSGVNEQFF
.	.	TRBJ2-2	TRBV24-1	TGTGCCACCAGTGGAGGAGGGGGAAAAAACACCGGGGAGCTGTTTTTT	CATSGGGGKNTGELFF
.	.	TRBJ2-3	TRBV5-1	TGCGCCAGCCTCCGGGACCACAGCACAGATACGCAGTATTTT	CASLRDHSTDTQYF
few	.	TRBJ2-1	TRBV10-3	TGTGCCATCAGTCAGCAGCTATGGGACAATGAGCAGTTCTTC	CAISQQLWDNEQFF
.	.	TRBJ2-2	TRBV5-1	TGCGCCAGCAGCTTGGGTCTGGGGATGAACACCGGGGAGCTGTTTTTT	CASSLGLGMNTGELFF
.	TRBD2	TRBJ2-7	TRBV11-2	TGTGCCAGCAGCCCCCCCCGTTCCCGACTAGCGGGAATCTACGAGCAGTACTTC	CASSPPRSRLAGIYEQYF
.	.	TRBJ1-5	TRBV2	TGTGCCAGCAGTGACGTCGGACGGCCCCAGCATTTT	CASSDVGRPQHF
many	TRBD2	TRBJ2-1	TRBV14	TGTGCCAGCAGCCAAGATTGGGCTAGCGGATACAATGAGCAGTTCTTC	CASSQDWASGYNEQFF
few	.	TRBJ2-3	TRBV29-1	TGCAGCGCTGGAGGATTTAACACAGATACGCAGTATTTT	CSAGGFNTDTQYF
few	TRBD1	TRBJ2-7	TRBV3-1	TGTGCCAGCAGCCAAGCCCCTCCCGGGACAGGGGGCCAGAACGAGCAGTACTTC	CASSQAPPGTGGQNEQYF
many	.	TRBJ2-5	TRBV24-1	TGTGCCACCAGTGATTCCAGGGGGGCCCAAGAGACCCAGTACTTC	CATSDSRGAQETQYF
few	TRBD1	TRBJ1-5	TRBV28	TGTGCCAGCAGTTTATTGGACAGGGAACGTCAGCCCCAGCATTTT	CASSLLDRERQPQHF
.	TRBD1	TRBJ2-7	TRBV7-9	TGTGCCAGCAGCAGCTACAGGGGGCGCAATACCGAGCAGTACTTC	CASSSYRGRNTEQYF
few	.	TRBJ2-7	TRBV5-1	TGCGCCAGCAGCTTGGGGCCCCTGGCTACCTACGAGCAGTACTTC	CASSLGPLATYEQYF
.	.	TRBJ2-5	TRBV11-2	TGTGCCAGCAGTTCTAGAGGCCAGGTGATCGAAGAGACCCAGTACTTC	CASSSRGQVIEETQYF
.	TRBD1	TRBJ2-6	TRBV7-8	TGTGCCAGCAGCTTAGGGGACAGGGGGGACGTCCTGACTTTC	CASSLGDRGDVLTF
.	.	TRBJ2-7	TRBV7-6	TGTGCCAGCAGCTTACGGAGGGAATCAATCTACGAGCAGTACTTC	CASSLRRESIYEQYF
.	TRBD1	TRBJ2-7	TRBV20-1	TGCAGTGCTAGAGAAGCCAGGACAGGGGTCTACGAGCAGTACTTC	CSAREARTGVYEQYF
.	.	TRBJ1-2	TRBV11-2	TGTGCCAGCAGCTTCCGGATAGTCCCGGGACCTACTATCTATGGCTACACCTTC	CASSFRIVPGPTIYGYTF
.	TRBD2	TRBJ2-1	TRBV7-8	TGTGCCAGCAGCTCCGGACTAGCCCGCTTGAGGGAGCAGTTCTTC	CASSSGLARLREQFF
.	.	TRBJ2-5	TRBV29-1	TGCAGCGCGGACAGTAAAGAGACCCAGTACTTC	CSADSKETQYF